The clone carrying this T cell receptor (beta chain) was recorded once. These data come from a study of blood T cell repertoires in COVID-19. Study details: The United States, Italy and Spain supplied acute and convalescent COVID-19 samples. T cells, B-cell-depleted T cells, or PBMCs provided the cDNA or gDNA that served as material.

The assay was immunoSEQ multiplex PCR, and TCRdb's table has in-frame clones only and misses some. The sample yields roughly 200,000 clones, roughly 78% seen once. CDR3 size: 15 residues. Deletions cut 8 bases from V and 3 bases from J, with 19 bases between. Germline V gives CDR1 MNHEY, CDR2 SVGAGI. The source of this sequence is a woman older than 75 with active or convalescent COVID-19. The chain uses TRBV6-5 and TRBJ1-2; tentatively, D is TRBD1 (5 bases). The sequenced sample was peripheral blood. This CDR3 is CASRPTALGHYGYTF. CDR3 DNA sequence: TGTGCCAGCCGACCGACAGCTCTAGGGCACTATGGCTACACCTTC.